These T cell receptor beta chains were read from a single sample in a study of blood T cell repertoires in COVID-19. The protocol was immunoSEQ multiplex PCR, while the TCRdb copy is restricted to in-frame clones and leaves out a portion. There are roughly 200,000 clones in the sample; more than 75% occur only once, and nearly 6% lies in the top ten. Sequences were obtained from peripheral blood. The receptors here all came from a woman aged 40-49 years with COVID-19, enrolled during active disease. CDR3s include the opening cysteine and the closing phenylalanine or tryptophan. The D gene is left open where the match is weak. Rows give clone size only sometimes, using once, few, many, or a class for an expanded clone.

d_call	clone_size	j_call	v_call	cdr3_nt	cdr3_aa
TRBD2	few	TRBJ2-3	TRBV6-6	TGTGCCAGCAGTTACTCGGAGACTAGCGGGACAGATACGCAGTATTTT	CASSYSETSGTDTQYF
.	.	TRBJ2-1	TRBV7-3	TGTGCCAGCAGCCGATTCCAGGGCTATGAGCAGTTCTTC	CASSRFQGYEQFF
.	.	TRBJ2-7	TRBV5-4	TGTGCCAGCAGCTCTCAACTAGTCGTCGGCGAGCAGTACTTC	CASSSQLVVGEQYF
TRBD2	.	TRBJ2-7	TRBV2	TGTGCCAGCAGTAAGAGCGGGGGAGTCTTCTACGAGCAGTACTTC	CASSKSGGVFYEQYF
TRBD1	.	TRBJ2-7	TRBV5-4	TGTGCCAGCAGCATCGGACAGGCCTACGAGCAGTACTTC	CASSIGQAYEQYF
.	few	TRBJ2-7	TRBV5-6	TGTGCCAGCAGCTTTGTCCGGGGGAGCTCCTACGAGCAGTACTTC	CASSFVRGSSYEQYF
.	.	TRBJ2-2	TRBV5-1	TGCGCCAGCAGCATAACGGACACCGGGGAGCTGTTTTTT	CASSITDTGELFF
.	once	TRBJ1-1	TRBV5-5	TGTGCCAGCAGCTTGATCCCGGGGAACACTGAAGCTTTCTTT	CASSLIPGNTEAFF
.	many	TRBJ2-3	TRBV13	TGTGCCAGCAGCTCAAGGTTTGGGAGCGGCACAGATACGCAGTATTTT	CASSSRFGSGTDTQYF
.	.	TRBJ1-6	TRBV9	TGTGCCAGCAGCGTATCCGGGAGATCACCCCTCCACTTT	CASSVSGRSPLHF
TRBD2	.	TRBJ2-1	TRBV7-3	TGTGCCAGCAGCTTAATAGCGGGGGATGAGCAGTTCTTC	CASSLIAGDEQFF
.	.	TRBJ1-1	TRBV18	TGTGCCAGCTCAGATACAGGAGGGGCGAACACTGAAGCTTTCTTT	CASSDTGGANTEAFF
TRBD2	few	TRBJ2-1	TRBV18	TGTGCCAGCACGAAGGGTAGCGGGGAGTACAATGAGCAGTTCTTC	CASTKGSGEYNEQFF
TRBD2	.	TRBJ2-7	TRBV10-1	TGCGCCAGCAGTGACACGGCGGGAGGCACCGAGCAGTACTTC	CASSDTAGGTEQYF
TRBD2	.	TRBJ2-5	TRBV11-2	TGTGCCAGCAGCCGGGGGCAGCGGGGGCAAGAGACCCAGTACTTC	CASSRGQRGQETQYF
TRBD2	.	TRBJ2-1	TRBV10-3	TGTGCCATCGGTTCGGGGACTAGCGGTTACAATGAGCAGTTCTTC	CAIGSGTSGYNEQFF
.	.	TRBJ1-6	TRBV25-1	TGTGCCAGCAGTGAATCGGGTCAGGGAAATTCACCCCTCCACTTT	CASSESGQGNSPLHF
TRBD1	.	TRBJ2-2	TRBV24-1	TGTGCCACCAGTGATTTGGGGACAGGGGGGGCCGGGGAGCTGTTTTTT	CATSDLGTGGAGELFF
.	.	TRBJ2-5	TRBV10-2	TGCGCCAGCAGTCCTGTTAGCAGTGAGACCCAGTACTTC	CASSPVSSETQYF
TRBD1	few	TRBJ2-5	TRBV27	TGTGCCAGCAGTCTTGACAGGGGGTGGGAGACCCAGTACTTC	CASSLDRGWETQYF
TRBD1	once	TRBJ1-6	TRBV25-1	TGTGCCAGCGCCGGGACAGGGACATCTAGACGGTATAATTCACCCCTCCACTTT	CASAGTGTSRRYNSPLHF
TRBD1	few	TRBJ1-6	TRBV7-2	TGTGCCAGCAGCCCTGGGGACAGGGATTATTCACCCCTCCACTTT	CASSPGDRDYSPLHF
TRBD1	.	TRBJ2-3	TRBV5-6	TGTGCCAGTAATCCGGGACAGGGGGCGCGAACAGATACGCAGTATTTT	CASNPGQGARTDTQYF
.	.	TRBJ2-7	TRBV15	TGTGCCACCAGCAGCCCTATCAAGCCGGAGCAGTACTTC	CATSSPIKPEQYF
TRBD1	.	TRBJ2-7	TRBV4-2	TGTGCCAGCAGCCAAAGGGACAGGGGAACCTACGAGCAGTACTTC	CASSQRDRGTYEQYF
.	.	TRBJ1-3	TRBV2	TGTGCCAGCAGTCCCGAGACATACACGGCTGGAAACACCATATATTTT	CASSPETYTAGNTIYF
.	.	TRBJ2-1	TRBV7-3	TGTGCCAGCAGCTTTGCGGGAACCAGCTCCTACAATGAGCAGTTCTTC	CASSFAGTSSYNEQFF
TRBD1	.	TRBJ2-2	TRBV19	TGTGCCAGTAGTCTCACAGGGGCGACCGGGGAGCTGTTTTTT	CASSLTGATGELFF
.	medium-sized	TRBJ1-5	TRBV7-8	TGTGCCAGCAGCTTGAGTGGTACGGAGCCCCAGCATTTT	CASSLSGTEPQHF